These 26 T cell receptor beta chains originate from one sample sequenced in a study of neurological immune-mediated disorders (dated by TCRdb to about 2019). Interpreted using the paper, the time point label stands for: longitudinal time-point 3. The protocol used for the library was 5' RACE. TCRdb lists the instrument as Illumina HiSeq 2500. TCRdb reprocessing: public reads trimmed at Q25 with fastp, clones called with MiXCR, in-frame beta chains kept. Every CDR3 protein is listed once, alongside the most common genes and DNA of its rows. This sample holds roughly 53,000 distinct CDR3 sequences; 6.5% to 8.5% were observed only once. Of the sample, 1.9% falls within the top ten clones. What was sequenced was PBMCs. These receptors originate from a woman aged 40-49 years in good health.

This clonotype has only a few counts. V and J are TRBV30 and TRBJ1-5, with TRBD1 matching 8 bases. The length of the CDR3 is 15 residues. The germline V gene encodes CDR1 GTSNPN and CDR2 SVGIG (reference sequence). Trimming took 0 bases from V and 6 from J; bases not matched to a gene: 7. For the CDR3, the DNA is TGTGCCTGGAGTGTACAGATACAGGGGGGTCAGCCCCAGCATTTT. Protein sequence: CAWSVQIQGGQPQHF. Full variable domain (outside the CDR3, taken from reference TRBV30 and TRBJ1-5): SQTIHQWPATLVQPVGSPLSLECTVEGTSNPNLYWYRQAAGRGLQLLFYSVGIGQISSEVPQNLSASRPQDRQFILSSKKLLLSDSGFYLCAWSVQIQGGQPQHFGDGTRLSIL.

This clonotype was seen ten or more times. The chain has TRBV6-4 and TRBJ2-1, with D unresolved. This CDR3 has 15 residues. With 2 bases removed from V and 2 bases from J, the gap between germline ends came to 10 bases. CDR1 MRHNA and CDR2 SNTAGT come from the germline V gene. The CDR3 region is CASSDTDSTYNEQFF. The CDR3 DNA is TGTGCCAGCAGTGACACCGACTCCACCTACAATGAGCAGTTCTTC.

This clonotype was seen many times. The J gene is TRBJ1-2, the V gene TRBV12-3 or TRBV12-4, with D hard to call. The ends were cut back, 3 bases at V and 10 bases at J, with 9 bases in the middle. The CDR3 runs to 11 residues. CDR3 loop: CASSFSSIYTF. CDR3 nucleotide sequence: TGTGCCAGCAGTTTCTCGTCCATCTACACCTTC.

This chain connects TRBV29-1 to TRBJ1-4; 9 bases are shared with TRBD1. The V and J ends lost 6 bases and 8 bases, in that order; junction bases with no gene match: 16. This CDR3 is built from 16 residues. Germline-derived CDR1 and CDR2 are SQVTM and ANQGSEA. CDR3 bases: TGCAGCGTCCCCCGGGGGACAGGGTCGGGTAGGGAAAAACTGTTTTTT. Translating it yields CSVPRGTGSGREKLFF.

This clonotype was counted ten times or more. This chain links TRBV7-2 with TRBJ1-1; D is possibly TRBD1 (5 bases). The V gene lost 5 bases and the J gene lost 2 bases, with 9 bases spanning the gap. The CDR3 contains 13 residues. Germline assignment: CDR1 SGHTA and CDR2 FQGNSA. The CDR3 sequence is CASSPWTNTEAFF. The DNA of the CDR3 is TGTGCCAGCAGCCCGTGGACAAACACTGAAGCTTTCTTT.

This clonotype has a count of ten or more. The chain is built from TRBV20-1 and TRBJ2-7; 7 bases agree with TRBD1. The CDR3 totals 12 residues. The germline V gene encodes CDR1 DFQATT and CDR2 SNEGSKA (reference sequence). V lost 4 bases to trimming and J lost 9 bases; unmatched junction nucleotides: 9. CDR3 nucleotide sequence: TGCAGTGCTACGGAACAGGGGATCGGGCAGTACTTC. Residues: CSATEQGIGQYF.

In this sample, this clonotype turned up many times. J is TRBJ2-2 and V is TRBV5-1; the match to TRBD2 covers 9 bases. Germline CDR1 is SGHRS and CDR2 is YFSETQ. The CDR3 loop spans 16 amino acids. With 1 base clipped from V and 5 bases from J, the junction kept 6 bases outside the gene matches. The chain's CDR3 is CASSLPPAGGTGELFF. The CDR3 nucleotides are TGCGCCAGCAGCTTGCCTCCCGCGGGAGGGACCGGGGAGCTGTTTTTT. Full variable domain (rest looked up from reference TRBV5-1 and TRBJ2-2): KAGVTQTPRYLIKTRGQQVTLSCSPISGHRSVSWYQQTPGQGLQFLFEYFSETQRNKGNFPGRFSGRQFSNSRSEMNVSTLELGDSALYLCASSLPPAGGTGELFFGEGSRLTVL.

This chain connects TRBV7-7 to TRBJ2-6; 8 nucleotides agree with TRBD1. The V gene end was trimmed by 4 bases and the J gene end by 0 bases; junction bases not matched to a gene: 5. Germline CDR1 and CDR2: SSHAT and FNYEAQ (reference sequence). The CDR3 contains 17 residues. This CDR3 is CASSSGTGRSGANVLTF. The CDR3, as DNA: TGTGCCAGCAGCTCCGGGACAGGCCGCTCTGGGGCCAACGTCCTGACTTTC.

This clonotype was found many times. The rearrangement links TRBV12-3 or TRBV12-4 to TRBJ2-7; the D gene could be TRBD1 or TRBD2 (5 bases each). Trimming stripped 1 base from V and 4 bases from J, with 8 bases between. This CDR3 comprises 13 residues. As DNA, the CDR3 is TGTGCCAGCAGTTTAGGGGGGTTGTACGAGCAGTACTTC. Translating it yields CASSLGGLYEQYF.

Judged by abundance, this clonotype is medium-sized. This chain joins TRBV20-1 and TRBJ2-5; D not resolved. The CDR3 is 13 amino acids. V shed 6 bases and J shed 3 bases, with 14 bases lying between them. Germline V gene sequence: CDR1 DFQATT, CDR2 SNEGSKA (reference sequence). The CDR3 protein is CSARHTQKETQYF. CDR3 nucleotides: TGCAGTGCGAGGCACACCCAGAAAGAGACCCAGTACTTC.

The CDR3 DNA reads as TGTGTCAGTAGCCAAGTTCCTGTTGGCACAGATACGCAGTATTTT. Translation: CVSSQVPVGTDTQYF. The chain couples TRBV4-2 to TRBJ2-3, with D unresolved. CDR3 length: 15 residues. The germline CDR1 and CDR2 sequences are LGHNA and YNFKEQ.

The sample holds many counts of this clonotype. J is TRBJ1-2 and V is TRBV20-1; D perhaps matches TRBD1 (5 bases). There are 13 residues in the CDR3. Per germline, CDR1 DFQATT and CDR2 SNEGSKA (reference sequence). Trimming left V 3 bases short and J 4 bases short, with 12 bases between. CDR3 nucleotides: TGCAGTGCTAGCGAACTCACAGGCTATGGCTACACCTTC. Translating it yields CSASELTGYGYTF.

On this clonotype itself: This may stem from a read error, because a much larger clone lies one nucleotide away. The chain couples TRBV5-1 to TRBJ1-1; possibly TRBD1 for D (5 bases). Trimming removed 5 bases from V and 8 bases from J, with 16 bases in between. The CDR3 extends over 13 amino acids. CDR1 and CDR2 from the germline V gene are SGHRS and YFSETQ. As DNA, the CDR3 is TGCGCCAGCAGATCAGGGACCTCCGACGAAGCTTTCTTT. Amino acid sequence: CASRSGTSDEAFF.

The table lists this clonotype with many counts. The genes are TRBV5-5 and TRBJ1-1; D call uncertain. The CDR3 is 14 amino acids. V dropped 0 bases and J dropped 4 bases, with 10 bases sitting between them. Germline CDR1 and CDR2: SGHKS and YYEKEE (reference sequence). In nucleotides, the CDR3 is TGTGCCAGCAGCTTGGGAGTATTGAGCACTGAAGCTTTCTTT. This encodes CASSLGVLSTEAFF. The full variable domain, completed using reference TRBV5-5 and TRBJ1-1, is DAGVTQSPTHLIKTRGQQVTLRCSPISGHKSVSWYQQVLGQGPQFIFQYYEKEERGRGNFPDRFSARQFPNYSSELNVNALLLGDSALYLCASSLGVLSTEAFFGQGTRLTVV.

Many counts were recorded for this clonotype. This chain connects TRBV29-1 to TRBJ2-1, with 10 bases lining up with TRBD1. This CDR3 has 13 residues. The V gene end was trimmed by 0 bases and the J gene end by 10 bases; junction bases not matched to a gene: 3. The germline CDR1 and CDR2 sequences are SQVTM and ANQGSEA. The CDR3: CSVEEGTGVEQFF. In DNA form, the CDR3 reads TGCAGCGTTGAAGAGGGGACAGGGGTCGAGCAGTTCTTC.

The table lists this clonotype with a few counts. This chain joins TRBV18 and TRBJ1-1; tentative D call: TRBD1 (5 bases). This CDR3 is 17 amino acids long. Trimming pared 3 bases from V and 4 bases from J, leaving 21 bases between. Germline-derived CDR1 and CDR2 are KGHSH and LQKENI. The CDR3 DNA sequence: TGTGCCAGCTCACCGGTGTCATGGAGGGACCTCGGCACTGAAGCTTTCTTT. Translation: CASSPVSWRDLGTEAFF.

This clonotype was counted at least ten times. The chain recombines TRBV27 with TRBJ1-1; 7 bases align to TRBD1. The length of the CDR3 is 13 residues. V shed 2 bases, J shed 5 bases, and the junction held 2 bases outside the gene matches. Germline values: CDR1 MNHEY, CDR2 SMNVEV (reference sequence). The CDR3 region has the DNA TGTGCCAGCAGTTTAAACAGGGGAACTGAAGCTTTCTTT. Amino acids: CASSLNRGTEAFF.

This clonotype was seen a handful of times. The chain carries TRBV19 and TRBJ2-1, with D possibly matching TRBD1 (5 bases). CDR3 size: 15 residues. Trimming took off 6 bases at V and 1 base at J, with 13 bases between the two ends. The V gene's germline CDR1 is LNHDA and CDR2 SQIVND (reference sequence). The CDR3 reads CASSPGSTSYNEQFF. Written as DNA, the CDR3 is TGTGCCAGTAGCCCAGGGTCTACTTCCTACAATGAGCAGTTCTTC. Looking up the rest from reference TRBV19 and TRBJ2-1 gives the full variable domain: DGGITQSPKYLFRKEGQNVTLSCEQNLNHDAMYWYRQDPGQGLRLIYYSQIVNDFQKGDIAEGYSVSREKKESFPLTVTSAQKNPTAFYLCASSPGSTSYNEQFFGPGTRLTVL.

In this sample, this clonotype turned up many times. This chain joins TRBV7-2 and TRBJ1-4, with TRBD1 as a possible D gene (5 bases). The CDR3 is 16 residues long. V lost 5 bases and J 6 bases, leaving 19 bases between the germline ends. CDR1 SGHTA and CDR2 FQGNSA come from the germline V gene. The CDR3 DNA is TGTGCCAGCAGCAGAGGGGCGACATCGGGTGATGAAAAACTGTTTTTT. Amino acid sequence: CASSRGATSGDEKLFF.

In its sample, this clonotype was seen many times. The gene calls are TRBV29-1 and TRBJ2-2; D remains unclear. Trimming left V 6 bases short and J 5 bases short, with 16 bases between. There are 14 residues in the CDR3. CDR1 and CDR2 (germline): SQVTM, ANQGSEA. CDR3 nucleotides: TGCAGCGTCTCGGACCTCGAAGGTACCGGGGAGCTGTTTTTT. As protein: CSVSDLEGTGELFF.

This clonotype was counted many times. The chain links TRBV30 to TRBJ2-1, with D perhaps assigned TRBD1 or TRBD2 (5 bases each). Germline lookup yields CDR1 GTSNPN and CDR2 SVGIG (reference sequence). This CDR3 is 13 amino acids long. The V gene lost 3 bases and the J gene lost 7 bases, with 13 bases spanning the gap. The CDR3, as DNA: TGTGCCTGGAGCCTGGGACCGTTGAATGAGCAGTTCTTC. As protein: CAWSLGPLNEQFF.

This clonotype was recorded at least ten times. The chain joins TRBV6-2 or TRBV6-3 to TRBJ1-1, with D unresolved. The V and J ends lost 2 bases and 1 base respectively, with 5 bases between them. The CDR3 is made up of 13 amino acids. From germline, CDR1 is MNHEY and CDR2 SVGEGT. In DNA, the CDR3 is TGTGCCAGCAGTTACATCTGGAACACTGAAGCTTTCTTT. As protein: CASSYIWNTEAFF.

This clonotype was seen ten or more times. The rearrangement joins TRBV6-5 to TRBJ1-1, with D perhaps matching TRBD1 (6 bases). The length of the CDR3 is 15 residues. Trimming took off 3 bases at V and 4 bases at J, with 15 bases between the two ends. Germline V gene data show CDR1 as MNHEY and CDR2 as SVGAGI. The CDR3 DNA is TGTGCCAGCAGTTATGGGGGGGCGCCCGCCACTGAAGCTTTCTTT. This sequence encodes CASSYGGAPATEAFF.

This clonotype showed up many times. The gene calls are TRBV14 and TRBJ2-7, with D perhaps given as TRBD1 or TRBD2 (5 bases each). The length of the CDR3 is 16 residues. Deletions cut 1 base from V and 3 bases from J, with 16 bases between. CDR1 and CDR2 from the germline V gene are SGHDN and FVKESK. The CDR3 sequence: CASSQAPGPGFYEQYF. CDR3 coding DNA: TGTGCCAGCAGCCAAGCTCCGGGACCAGGGTTCTACGAGCAGTACTTC.

This clonotype has a handful of counts. The chain recombines TRBV7-9 with TRBJ2-5, with 8 positions matching TRBD1. The germline V gene encodes CDR1 SEHNR and CDR2 FQNEAQ (reference sequence). Trimming took 1 base from V and 4 from J; bases not matched to a gene: 5. The CDR3 covers 15 residues. CDR3 in DNA: TGTGCCAGCAGCTTAGTCGCAGGGGGCCCAGAGACCCAGTACTTC. The encoded protein is CASSLVAGGPETQYF.

With regard to this clonotype: One end of the junction is discordant with germline, which a read error may explain. The gene calls are TRBV7-2 and TRBJ2-1; D possibly corresponds to TRBD1 (7 bases). CDR1 is SGHTA and CDR2 is FQGNSA in the germline V gene. This CDR3 has 15 residues. This CDR3 reads CANSLGGTDYNEQFF. As DNA, the CDR3 is TGTGCCAACAGCCTAGGCGGGACAGACTACAATGAGCAGTTCTTC.